This TCR beta chain was sequenced in a study of technical replicates of blood from a few donors. Only in-frame clones appear in the TCRdb table, and some are missing; sequencing was by immunoSEQ multiplex PCR. This sample carries under 75,000 clones, approximately 96% of them seen once, and the ten largest clones take about 0.38%. The CDR3 spans 13 residues. V lost 4 bases to trimming and J lost 10 bases; unmatched junction nucleotides: 6. Per the germline V gene, CDR1 is MNHNY and CDR2 is SVGAGI (reference sequence). The J gene is TRBJ1-2, the V gene TRBV6-6; 10 bases line up with TRBD1. The sequence came from a human donor in good health. Sequenced input: T cells isolated from PBMCs. In DNA form, the CDR3 reads TGTGCCAGCAGTTTTGACAGGGGGCTTGACTACACCTTC. Its protein is CASSFDRGLDYTF.